This is a list of T cell receptor beta chains from one sample in a study of T cell repertoires in cytomegalovirus infection. TCRdb itself ran the reads through MiXCR, one entry per CDR3 protein. Seen here are a few hundred thousand distinct CDR3 sequences, 17% observed once, and the top ten hold 12%. Sequencing was performed on PBMCs. The receptors come from a human donor in good health (CMV status not recorded). Some clones in this sample may be carry-over from other donors' samples. Both conserved end residues are trimmed from each CDR3. Clone size is stated in some rows and not others, as once, few, many or a class when expanded.

clone size | J gene | V gene | CDR3 protein
. | TRBJ1-2 | TRBV27 | ASSTGTWGYT
. | TRBJ2-3 | TRBV28 | ASSFISNTQY
many | TRBJ2-7 | TRBV11-2 | ASSSRQYSSYEQY
many | TRBJ1-5 | TRBV4-1 | ASRPSGQRSNQPQH
. | TRBJ2-5 | TRBV28 | ASSSWANSQETQY
few | TRBJ2-7 | TRBV18 | ASSPQGFGSYEQY
many | TRBJ2-5 | TRBV6-1 | ASSELEGQGWETQY
many | TRBJ1-1 | TRBV7-2 | ASSVQGVGTEAF
. | TRBJ2-1 | TRBV12-3/TRBV12-4 | ASSSTGAILNEQF
. | TRBJ1-4 | TRBV6-5 | ASRPSLGGGTDEKLF
few | TRBJ1-2 | TRBV18 | ASSPTTGQGTTSYGYT
few | TRBJ2-7 | TRBV5-1 | ASSLFHEQY
many | TRBJ2-1 | TRBV7-2 | ASSPATVRAYNEQF
many | TRBJ2-3 | TRBV7-8 | ASSHKRGGTDTQY
. | TRBJ1-2 | TRBV12-3/TRBV12-4 | ASSLWGRVNYGYT
many | TRBJ2-3 | TRBV7-9 | ASSFPRDREDTDTQY
. | TRBJ2-7 | TRBV7-2 | ASSLVVPPGGEQY
. | TRBJ2-7 | TRBV5-1 | ASSLEAHEQY
. | TRBJ2-7 | TRBV28 | ASSHGGQAGEQY
. | TRBJ1-1 | TRBV20-1 | SASKGVGMTVNTEAF
many | TRBJ2-5 | TRBV7-2 | ASSLGGGKTQY
many | TRBJ2-2 | TRBV7-2 | ATQVGRNTGELF
many | TRBJ1-1 | TRBV12-3/TRBV12-4 | ASSFGDSEAF
. | TRBJ2-1 | TRBV5-1 | ASSLGTGWDEQF
. | TRBJ2-6 | TRBV29-1 | SVATGTGSGANVLT
. | TRBJ1-5 | TRBV25-1 | ASSRNQPQH
many | TRBJ1-6 | TRBV12-3/TRBV12-4 | GTGTAYNSPLH
many | TRBJ2-5 | TRBV7-2 | ASSFTPGFQETQY
. | TRBJ2-1 | TRBV28 | ASRVDPDPINEQF
. | TRBJ1-1 | TRBV5-4 | ASSPSDARMNTEAF
many | TRBJ2-2 | TRBV7-2 | ASSLVGYGELF
few | TRBJ2-5 | TRBV18 | ASSPTGTGLETQY
many | TRBJ1-4 | TRBV7-2 | ASSLAGQGSDEKLF